This T cell receptor (beta chain) appears in the sequencing data of a study of T-cell reconstitution after alpha-beta-depleted transplantation in children (dated by TCRdb to about 2016). In terms of the full investigation: Using TCR repertoire profiling, the study quantitatively followed how T-cell immune reconstitution unfolded in children after TCRalphabeta/CD19-depleted allogeneic hematopoietic cell transplantation. Results the study describes overall, beyond this receptor: The apparently early alphabetaT-cell count recovery about two months after transplant was reportedly dependent on only several hundred rapidly expanded clones derived from non-depleted graft cells. Hyperexpanded clone frequencies declined over subsequent months; after one year, T-cell counts and TCRbeta diversity were mostly attributed to newly produced T cells. In some patients, high TCRbeta diversity at day 60 was attributed to recipient T cells and intrathymic progenitors that had survived conditioning.

Library construction relied on PCR. The sequencing machine was an Illumina HiSeq 2500. To normalize quantification of the TCRbeta repertoire, the TCR libraries were built with molecular barcoding that relied on unique molecular identifiers. TCRdb cleaned the public reads at Q25 with fastp, built clones with MiXCR and kept in-frame beta chains. Rows with one shared CDR3 protein collapse into an entry with the most common genes and DNA. This sample comprises hundreds of thousands of distinct CDR3 sequences, approximately 12% of them detected only once. The ten largest account for over 2% of the sample. In regard to this clonotype: Its binding antigen is unknown. No clone much larger than this one lies a single base away; base qualities are absent.

The sample's treatment or condition, from its label and the paper: allogeneic hematopoietic cell transplantation with graft depleted of TCRalphabeta T cells and CD19 B cells. The children who served as transplant recipients had been given grafts of TCRalphabeta/CD19-depleted allogeneic hematopoietic cells. Material: PBMCs, mostly from graft donor cells, obtained 360 days after TCRalphabeta/CD19-depleted stem cell transplant. This clonotype originated in a male patient younger than 18 who had a stem cell transplant for acute myeloid leukemia, so the T cells may come from the graft donor.

The encoded CDR3 is CASSHYSPGYEQYF. At the DNA level, the sequence is TGCGCCAGCAGCCATTACTCCCCGGGCTACGAGCAGTACTTC. In this chain, TRBV4-3 is recombined with TRBJ2-7; a confident D gene designation cannot be given. Measured from the cysteine to the phenylalanine, the CDR3 is 14 residues long. The retained sequence is limited to the CDR3, 42 bases, with the frame set at the first base. Trimming at the junction amounts to 3 bases on V and 3 bases on J, and the germline ends lie 12 bases apart. CDR1 and CDR2, looked up from the germline V gene, are LGHNA and YSLEER.